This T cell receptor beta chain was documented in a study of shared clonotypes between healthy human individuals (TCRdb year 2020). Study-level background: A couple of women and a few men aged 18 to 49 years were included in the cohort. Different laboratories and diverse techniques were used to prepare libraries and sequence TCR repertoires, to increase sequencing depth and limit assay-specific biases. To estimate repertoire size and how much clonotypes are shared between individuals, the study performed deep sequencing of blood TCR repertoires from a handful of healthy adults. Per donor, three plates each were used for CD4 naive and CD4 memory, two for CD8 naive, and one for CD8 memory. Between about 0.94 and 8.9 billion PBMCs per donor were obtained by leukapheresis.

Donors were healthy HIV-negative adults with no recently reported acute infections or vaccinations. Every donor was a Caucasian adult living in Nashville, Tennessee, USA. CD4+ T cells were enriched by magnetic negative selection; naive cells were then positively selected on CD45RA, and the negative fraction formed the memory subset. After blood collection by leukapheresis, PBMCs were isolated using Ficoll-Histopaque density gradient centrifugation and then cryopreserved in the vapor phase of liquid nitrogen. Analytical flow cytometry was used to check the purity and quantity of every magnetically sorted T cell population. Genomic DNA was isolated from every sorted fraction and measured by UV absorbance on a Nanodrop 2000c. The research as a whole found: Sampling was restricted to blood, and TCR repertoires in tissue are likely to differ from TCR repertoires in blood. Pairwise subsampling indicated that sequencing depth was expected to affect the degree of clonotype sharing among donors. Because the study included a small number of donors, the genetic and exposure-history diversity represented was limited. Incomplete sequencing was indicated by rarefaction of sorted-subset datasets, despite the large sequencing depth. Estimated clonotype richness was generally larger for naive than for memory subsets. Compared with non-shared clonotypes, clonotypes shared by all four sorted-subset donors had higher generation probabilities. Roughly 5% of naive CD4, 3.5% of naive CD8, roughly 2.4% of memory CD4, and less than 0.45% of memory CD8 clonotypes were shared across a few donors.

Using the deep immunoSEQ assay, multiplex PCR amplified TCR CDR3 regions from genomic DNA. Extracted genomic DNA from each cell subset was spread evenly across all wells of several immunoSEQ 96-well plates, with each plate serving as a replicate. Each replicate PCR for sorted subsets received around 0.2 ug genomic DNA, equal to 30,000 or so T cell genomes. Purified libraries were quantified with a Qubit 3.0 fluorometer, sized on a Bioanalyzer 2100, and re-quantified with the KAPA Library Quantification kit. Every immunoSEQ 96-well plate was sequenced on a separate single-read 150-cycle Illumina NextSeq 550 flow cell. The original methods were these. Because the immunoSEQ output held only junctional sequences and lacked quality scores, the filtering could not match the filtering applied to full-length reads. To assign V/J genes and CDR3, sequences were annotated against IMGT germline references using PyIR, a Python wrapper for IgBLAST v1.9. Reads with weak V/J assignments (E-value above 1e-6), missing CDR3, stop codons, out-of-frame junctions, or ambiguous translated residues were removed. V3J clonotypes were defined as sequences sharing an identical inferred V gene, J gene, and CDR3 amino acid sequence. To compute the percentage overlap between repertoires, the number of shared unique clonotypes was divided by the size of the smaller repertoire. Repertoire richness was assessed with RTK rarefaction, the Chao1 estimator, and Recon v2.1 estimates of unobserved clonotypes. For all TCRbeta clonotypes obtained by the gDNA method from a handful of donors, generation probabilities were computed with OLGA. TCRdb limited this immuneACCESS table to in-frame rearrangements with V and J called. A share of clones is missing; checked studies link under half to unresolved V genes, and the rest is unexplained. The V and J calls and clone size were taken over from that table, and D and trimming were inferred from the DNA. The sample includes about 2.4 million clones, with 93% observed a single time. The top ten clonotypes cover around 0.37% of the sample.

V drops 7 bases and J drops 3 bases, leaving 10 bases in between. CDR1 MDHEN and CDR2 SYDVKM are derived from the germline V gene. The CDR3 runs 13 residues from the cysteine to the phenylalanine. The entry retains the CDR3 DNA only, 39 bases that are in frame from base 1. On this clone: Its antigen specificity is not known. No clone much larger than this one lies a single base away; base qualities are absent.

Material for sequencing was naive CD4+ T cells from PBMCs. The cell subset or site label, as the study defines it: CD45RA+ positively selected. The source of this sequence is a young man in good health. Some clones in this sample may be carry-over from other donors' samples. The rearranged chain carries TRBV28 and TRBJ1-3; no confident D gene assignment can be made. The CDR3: CASILNNGNTIYF. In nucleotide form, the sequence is TGTGCCAGCATATTGAATAATGGAAACACCATATATTTT.